This TCR beta chain was sequenced during a study of blood T cell repertoires in COVID-19. Study information: The United States, Italy and Spain provided the acute and convalescent COVID-19 samples. T cells, B-cell-depleted T cells, or PBMCs supplied cDNA or gDNA.

The CDR3 spans 14 residues. V gave up 0 bases and J gave up 8 bases, with 13 bases separating them. Germline loops: CDR1 MNHEY, CDR2 SVGAGI. Methods used by the authors: For nucleated cells, counts were estimated from reference gene primer amplification. Data came from immunoSEQ multiplex PCR; TCRdb stores just in-frame clones and leaves some out. The V and J calls and clone size come from that table; D and trimming were worked out from the DNA. Of 300,000 to 450,000 clones in the sample, more than 85% are singletons; the top ten hold 3%. This receptor was taken from a human donor in a cohort sampled during active COVID-19. What was sequenced was peripheral blood. V and J are TRBV6-5 and TRBJ1-2; no firm D call. The CDR3 DNA follows: TGTGCCAGCAGTTACTCGCCTCTGAGAGGGGGCTACACCTTC. Translation: CASSYSPLRGGYTF.